Listed below are T cell receptor gamma chains from one sample, sequenced in a study of fetal and pediatric gammadelta thymocytes. TCRdb re-processed the reads via CATT. The table shows 450 to 650 gamma-chain clones, with 1.3% occurring only once. Sequenced input: Vgamma9Vdelta2 gamma-delta T cells from the thymus. The receptors were gathered from a child who underwent cardiac surgery and was recorded as healthy. Each CDR3 is given with its conserved first and last residue. Expanded clones are given a class, and other clones once, few, many or no size at all.

J gene: TRGJ1/TRGJ2
V gene: TRGV9
clone size: medium-sized
CDR3 DNA: TGTGCCTTGTGGGAGGTTTCTTACACTTATTATAAGAAACTCTTT
CDR3 protein: CALWEVSYTYYKKLF

J gene: TRGJP
V gene: TRGV9
clone size: NA
CDR3 DNA: TGTGCCTTGTGGGAGGCCCAAGAGTTGGGCAAAAAAATCAAGGTATTT
CDR3 protein: CALWEAQELGKKIKVF

J gene: TRGJ1/TRGJ2
V gene: TRGV4
clone size: few
CDR3 DNA: TGTGCCACCTGGGATGGGCATTATTATAAGAAACTCTTT
CDR3 protein: CATWDGHYYKKLF

J gene: TRGJ1/TRGJ2
V gene: TRGV9
clone size: large
CDR3 DNA: TGTGCCTTGTGGGAGAGTTTAGGCAGTGCTAGTAAGAAACTCTTT
CDR3 protein: CALWESLGSASKKLF

J gene: TRGJ1/TRGJ2
V gene: TRGV9
clone size: large
CDR3 DNA: TGTGCCTTGTGGGAGTCGCAAGCCCCTTATTATAAGAAACTCTTT
CDR3 protein: CALWESQAPYYKKLF

J gene: TRGJ1/TRGJ2
V gene: TRGV9
clone size: large
CDR3 DNA: TGTGCCTTGTGGGAGGGCCCCAATTATTATAAGAAACTCTTT
CDR3 protein: CALWEGPNYYKKLF

J gene: TRGJ1/TRGJ2
V gene: TRGV9
clone size: large
CDR3 DNA: TGTGCCTTGTGGGAGGTGCAAGGTTTGGGGAAGAAACTCTTT
CDR3 protein: CALWEVQGLGKKLF

J gene: TRGJP
V gene: TRGV9
clone size: large
CDR3 DNA: TGTGCCTTGTGGGAGGTCCGACGGTTGGGCAAAAAAATCAAGGTATTT
CDR3 protein: CALWEVRRLGKKIKVF

J gene: TRGJ1/TRGJ2
V gene: TRGV5
clone size: large
CDR3 DNA: TGTGCCACCTGGGACACCTCCCTTTATAAGAAACTCTTT
CDR3 protein: CATWDTSLYKKLF

J gene: TRGJ1/TRGJ2
V gene: TRGV9
clone size: medium-sized
CDR3 DNA: TGTGCCTTGTGGGAGGTGAAGGGGAATTATAAGAAACTCTTT
CDR3 protein: CALWEVKGNYKKLF

J gene: TRGJ1/TRGJ2
V gene: TRGV9
clone size: few
CDR3 DNA: TGTGCCTTGTGGGAGGTGTCCCCCAAATATTATAAGAAACTCTTT
CDR3 protein: CALWEVSPKYYKKLF

J gene: TRGJ1/TRGJ2
V gene: TRGV9
clone size: large
CDR3 DNA: TGTGCCTTGTGGGAGGTGGGACTAAATTATTATAAGAAACTCTTT
CDR3 protein: CALWEVGLNYYKKLF

J gene: TRGJ1/TRGJ2
V gene: TRGV4
clone size: few
CDR3 DNA: TGTGCCACCTGGCTTTATTATAAGAAACTCTTT
CDR3 protein: CATWLYYKKLF

J gene: TRGJP
V gene: TRGV9
clone size: medium-sized
CDR3 DNA: TGTGCCTTGTGGACGCAAGAGTTGGGCAAAAAAATCAAGGTATTT
CDR3 protein: CALWTQELGKKIKVF

J gene: TRGJ1/TRGJ2
V gene: TRGV9
clone size: few
CDR3 DNA: TGTGCCTTGTGGGAGCCTCATAAGAAACTCTTT
CDR3 protein: CALWEPHKKLF

J gene: TRGJP
V gene: TRGV9
clone size: medium-sized
CDR3 DNA: TGTGCCTTGAAAGAGTTGGGCAAAAAAATCAAGGTATTT
CDR3 protein: CALKELGKKIKVF

J gene: TRGJP1
V gene: TRGV10
clone size: large
CDR3 DNA: TGTGCTGCGTGGGATTCCAGAAATGATACCACTGGTTGGTTCAAGATATTT
CDR3 protein: CAAWDSRNDTTGWFKIF

J gene: TRGJ1/TRGJ2
V gene: TRGV10
clone size: large
CDR3 DNA: TGTGCTGCGTGTCCCCACCCCCTTTATTATAAGAAACTCTTT
CDR3 protein: CAACPHPLYYKKLF